Shown below are 25 T cell receptor beta chains from a single sample sequenced in a study of T cell repertoires in cytomegalovirus infection. Their recognized antigens are unknown. One entry per CDR3 protein results from TCRdb running MiXCR on the reads. This sample yields 50,000 to 65,000 distinct CDR3 sequences, of which around a fifth are seen a single time; roughly 60% belongs to the top ten. The material was CD8+ T cells from cultured PBMCs, obtained from culture after CMV antigen stimulation. The receptor source for this set is a human donor in good health (CMV status not recorded). Some clones in this sample may be carry-over from other donors' samples.

This clonotype was found many times. The chain joins TRBV7-8 to TRBJ2-1, with D hard to call. The CDR3 extends over 12 amino acids. Trimming took off 7 bases at V and 7 bases at J, with 11 bases between the two ends. Per germline, CDR1 SGHVS and CDR2 FQNEAQ. This CDR3 reads CASTYGRNEQFF. The CDR3 DNA sequence: TGTGCCAGCACCTATGGACGGAATGAGCAGTTCTTC.

This clonotype was detected a few times. This chain connects TRBV11-2 to TRBJ1-2; D is undetermined. Trimming cost V 3 bases and J 0 bases, with 5 bases left between them. In germline, CDR1 is SGHAT, CDR2 FQNNGV. The CDR3 is 13 residues long. The CDR3 loop is CASSFFPNYGYTF. In DNA, the CDR3 is TGTGCCAGCAGCTTTTTCCCTAACTATGGCTACACCTTC.

The V and J genes are TRBV7-6 and TRBJ2-3; D is unresolved. V gave up 5 bases and J gave up 6 bases, with 21 bases separating them. Germline V gene data show CDR1 as SGHVS and CDR2 as FNYEAQ. This CDR3 has 16 amino acids. The DNA for the CDR3 is TGTGCCAGCAGCCTCACTCAATCTGGGCGGCGGGATACGCAGTATTTT. This gives the protein CASSLTQSGRRDTQYF.

The chain links TRBV7-2 to TRBJ1-5; 7 nucleotides agree with TRBD1. There are 16 residues in the CDR3. CDR1 is SGHTA, CDR2 FQGNSA, per germline. The J segment lost 0 bases and the V segment lost 5 bases, leaving 7 bases of the junction unmatched. Written as DNA, the CDR3 is TGTGCCAGCAGCCCTGGGACAGCCTCTAGCAATCAGCCCCAGCATTTT. Its protein is CASSPGTASSNQPQHF.

The chain carries TRBV23-1 and TRBJ1-6; the D gene is possibly TRBD1 (5 bases). TRBV23-1 is placed among ORFs of uncertain function. The ends were cut back, 2 bases at V and 5 bases at J, with 16 bases in the middle. The CDR3 contains 17 residues. The CDR3 DNA follows: TGCGCCAGCAGTCAACGAACTCGACAGTGGGATAATTCACCCCTCCACTTT. It codes for CASSQRTRQWDNSPLHF.

The J gene is TRBJ2-7, the V gene TRBV20-1; the match to TRBD1 covers 7 bases. The CDR3 sequence is 13 residues long. Germline CDR1 reads DFQATT; CDR2 reads SNEGSKA (reference sequence). Germline trimming cut 5 bases from V and 4 bases from J; bases unmatched to any gene: 8. CDR3 amino acids: CSAYSGTEYEQYF. The CDR3 DNA is TGCAGTGCTTACTCCGGGACAGAGTACGAGCAGTACTTC.

Concerning this clonotype: Compared with germline, one end of the junction differs, possibly owing to a read error. The rearrangement joins TRBV6-2 or TRBV6-3 to TRBJ2-7; D perhaps matches TRBD1 (6 bases). The CDR3 runs 14 residues. The germline V gene has CDR1 MNHEY and CDR2 SVGEGT. CDR3 bases: TGTGACAGCAGCAATGCAGGGGTCTCCTACGAGCAGTACTTC. Residues: CDSSNAGVSYEQYF.

This clonotype was detected only a few times. The CDR3 DNA follows: TGTGCCAGCAGCTTGGGGGGGACGGCGCTTCGGGGCTACACCTTC. It translates to CASSLGGTALRGYTF. This chain links TRBV5-6 with TRBJ1-2, with a tentative D call TRBD1 (5 bases). Between the trimmed V and J ends, which lost 0 bases and 8 bases, there was a span of 17 bases. Germline V lookup: CDR1 SGHDT, CDR2 YYEEEE. The CDR3 has 15 residues.

The chain employs TRBV7-6 and TRBJ2-1; D remains ambiguous. This CDR3 has 15 residues. Trimming pared 1 base from V and 2 bases from J, leaving 9 bases between. The germline CDR1 and CDR2 sequences are SGHVS and FNYEAQ. CDR3 coding DNA: TGTGCCAGCAGCTTAGGGAAGCCTCCCTACAATGAGCAGTTCTTC. Its protein product is CASSLGKPPYNEQFF.

This clonotype has only a few counts. J is TRBJ2-3 and V is TRBV7-9; maybe TRBD2 (6 bases). The germline V and J ends were trimmed by 5 bases and 0 bases, with 18 bases remaining between them. In germline, CDR1 is SEHNR, CDR2 FQNEAQ (reference sequence). The CDR3 totals 17 residues. CDR3 coding DNA: TGTGCCAGCAGCGGAGGGAACGCGGGACGTAGCACAGATACGCAGTATTTT. It translates to CASSGGNAGRSTDTQYF.

The chain's CDR3 is CASSRDGTTYEQYF. The CDR3 nucleotides are TGTGCCAGCAGCCGGGACGGAACCACCTACGAGCAGTACTTC. The chain uses TRBV7-6 and TRBJ2-7, with D perhaps TRBD1 or TRBD2 (5 bases each). Trimming removed 5 bases at V and 2 bases at J, with 13 bases between. The CDR3 is made up of 14 amino acids. CDR1 and CDR2 from the germline V gene are SGHVS and FNYEAQ. The full variable domain, its missing parts supplied by reference TRBV7-6 and TRBJ2-7, is GAGVSQSPRYKVTKRGQDVALRCDPISGHVSLYWYRQALGQGPEFLTYFNYEAQQDKSGLPNDRFSAERPEGSISTLTIQRTEQRDSAMYRCASSRDGTTYEQYFGPGTRLTVT.

V gene TRBV4-1 combines with J gene TRBJ1-1; the match to TRBD1 covers 8 bases. CDR1 is MGHRA and CDR2 is YSYEKL in the germline V gene. This CDR3 is built from 14 residues. V trimming: 6 bases; J trimming: 4 bases; junction bases outside the gene matches: 7. In nucleotides, the CDR3 is TGCGCCAGCAGAACTGACAGGGGCGGCACTGAAGCTTTCTTT. It codes for CASRTDRGGTEAFF.

The rearrangement links TRBV13 to TRBJ1-6, with D tentatively TRBD1 (6 bases). Trimming took off 6 bases at V and 7 bases at J, with 13 bases between the two ends. The CDR3 extends over 14 amino acids. Per the germline V gene, CDR1 is PRHDT and CDR2 is FYEKMQ (reference sequence). The CDR3 DNA follows: TGTGCCAGCAGTCCGGGACACTCCAATTCACCCCTCCACTTT. As protein: CASSPGHSNSPLHF.

This clonotype has just a few counts. The J gene is TRBJ2-1, the V gene TRBV19; 7 bases align to TRBD2. CDR1 and CDR2 from the germline V gene are LNHDA and SQIVND (reference sequence). The V segment lost 2 bases and the J segment 3 bases; nucleotides outside the gene matches: 4. This CDR3 is built from 15 residues. CDR3 sequence reads: CASSIRLAVYNEQFF. The DNA for the CDR3 is TGTGCCAGTAGTATAAGGCTAGCGGTCTACAATGAGCAGTTCTTC.

This clonotype has a handful of counts. The chain recombines TRBV6-2 or TRBV6-3 with TRBJ1-1, with TRBD1 identical over 7 bases. Trimming took 2 bases from V and 11 from J; bases not matched to a gene: 8. Germline assignment: CDR1 MNHEY and CDR2 SVGEGT. The CDR3 is made up of 13 amino acids. CDR3 sequence: CASSYTYRGDAFF. In DNA form, the CDR3 reads TGTGCCAGCAGTTACACGTACAGGGGAGACGCTTTCTTT.

This clonotype was seen a handful of times. V gene TRBV12-5 combines with J gene TRBJ1-5; tentatively, D is TRBD1 (6 bases). Deletions cut 3 bases from V and 3 bases from J, with 12 bases between. The CDR3 length is 15 residues. Looked up from germline, CDR1 is LGHNT and CDR2 is FRNRAP. Here the CDR3 reads CASGLGTGINQPQHF. The CDR3, as DNA: TGTGCTAGTGGTTTAGGTACAGGGATCAATCAGCCCCAGCATTTT. Complete variable domain (other parts from reference TRBV12-5 and TRBJ1-5): DARVTQTPRHKVTEMGQEVTMRCQPILGHNTVFWYRQTMMQGLELLAYFRNRAPLDDSGMPKDRFSAEMPDATLATLKIQPSEPRDSAVYFCASGLGTGINQPQHFGDGTRLSIL.

In its sample, this clonotype was seen many times. V usage is TRBV5-6 and J usage is TRBJ2-1, with 10 nucleotides matching TRBD2. Trimming removed 5 bases from V and 4 bases from J; junction bases left unmatched: 6. Germline V gene data show CDR1 as SGHDT and CDR2 as YYEEEE. The CDR3 loop spans 15 amino acids. CDR3 residues: CASRSLAGAYNEQFF. DNA of the CDR3: TGTGCCAGCAGGTCTCTAGCGGGAGCATACAATGAGCAGTTCTTC.

This chain connects TRBV27 to TRBJ2-2; D may correspond to TRBD1 or TRBD2 (5 bases each). The CDR3 has 14 residues. Germline CDR1 is MNHEY and CDR2 is SMNVEV (reference sequence). V was shortened by 6 bases and J by 2 bases, with 10 bases between the two germline ends. Written as DNA, the CDR3 is TGTGCCAGCAGACCTGGGACCAACACCGGGGAGCTGTTTTTT. This gives the protein CASRPGTNTGELFF.

This clonotype was counted only a few times. This CDR3 reads CASRQSYTEAFF. The CDR3 DNA is TGTGCCAGCAGGCAATCATACACTGAAGCTTTCTTT. The chain joins TRBV12-3 or TRBV12-4 to TRBJ1-1, with no clear D. Trimming stripped 6 bases from V and 3 bases from J, with 8 bases between. The CDR3 runs 12 residues.

This rearrangement joins TRBV19 to TRBJ2-7, with 12 bases that match TRBD2. With 0 bases clipped from V and 5 bases from J, the junction kept 8 bases outside the gene matches. This CDR3 is built from 17 residues. Germline V CDR1 and CDR2: LNHDA, SQIVND (reference sequence). The CDR3 bases are TGTGCCAGTAGTATAGATGGACTAGCGGGACCGGGGAACGAGCAGTACTTC. This gives the protein CASSIDGLAGPGNEQYF.

The rearrangement uses TRBV4-3 and TRBJ2-1; D gene ambiguous. CDR3 length: 15 residues. V was shortened by 4 bases and J by 6 bases, with 16 bases between the two germline ends. Germline loops: CDR1 LGHNA, CDR2 YSLEER. CDR3 coding DNA: TGCGCCAGCAGCCCCGTGAGAGATTGGGGCAATGAGCAGTTCTTC. Translated, it gives CASSPVRDWGNEQFF.

This clonotype has a handful of counts. The CDR3 here is CSVENHYEQYF. The CDR3 DNA is TGCAGCGTTGAAAATCACTACGAGCAGTACTTC. The chain uses TRBV29-1 and TRBJ2-7, with no clear D. Germline CDR1 and CDR2: SQVTM and ANQGSEA. With 2 bases removed from V and 3 bases from J, the gap between germline ends came to 5 bases. CDR3 length equals 11 residues.

In this sample, this clonotype turned up many times. The V call is TRBV7-2, the J call TRBJ2-2; D is unclear. The CDR3 extends over 14 amino acids. CDR1 is SGHTA and CDR2 is FQGNSA in the germline V gene. The V and J ends lost 3 bases and 9 bases respectively, with 14 bases between them. This CDR3 is CASSFSQPHRELFF. CDR3 nucleotide sequence: TGTGCCAGCAGCTTCAGTCAGCCCCACCGGGAGCTGTTTTTT.

There are many counts of this clonotype. The chain couples TRBV24-1 to TRBJ2-1; D remains unclear. CDR1 is KGHDR and CDR2 is SFDVKD in the germline V gene. Trimming cost V 5 bases and J 6 bases, with 13 bases left between them. There are 14 residues in the CDR3. Here the CDR3 reads CATSVDGLGNEQFF. CDR3 in DNA: TGTGCCACCAGTGTGGACGGTTTAGGCAATGAGCAGTTCTTC.

This clonotype was observed a few times. The gene calls are TRBV11-2 and TRBJ1-6; 8 bases line up with TRBD1. The CDR3 contains 19 residues. Looked up from germline, CDR1 is SGHAT and CDR2 is FQNNGV. V shed 4 bases and J 6 bases; nucleotides not matched to a gene: 17. The DNA for the CDR3 is TGTGCCAGCAGCTCCATGCCCAGGGGGCCTGAGATTCCTAATTCACCCCTCCACTTT. Its translation is CASSSMPRGPEIPNSPLHF.